This T cell receptor beta chain was sequenced in a study of blood T cell repertoires in COVID-19. Study as a whole: Nucleic acid was either cDNA or gDNA, and it came from T cells, B-cell-depleted T cells, or PBMCs.

Repertoires were generated with immunoSEQ multiplex PCR, while TCRdb's copy carries only in-frame clones and drops some. The profile covers approximately 200,000 clones, with around nine tenths appearing a single time and 6.2% taken by the ten largest. This sequence originates from a man aged 60 to 69 who had recovered from COVID-19. The sequencing sample was made of peripheral blood.

The CDR3, as DNA: TGTGCCAGCAGGGCCCAGGGGCGGGCGAATCAGCCCCAGCATTTT. This encodes CASRAQGRANQPQHF. The genes are TRBV21-1 and TRBJ1-5; the table's D call, TRBD1, has no DNA check behind it. TRBV21-1 is deemed a pseudogene. The CDR3 is made up of 15 amino acids.